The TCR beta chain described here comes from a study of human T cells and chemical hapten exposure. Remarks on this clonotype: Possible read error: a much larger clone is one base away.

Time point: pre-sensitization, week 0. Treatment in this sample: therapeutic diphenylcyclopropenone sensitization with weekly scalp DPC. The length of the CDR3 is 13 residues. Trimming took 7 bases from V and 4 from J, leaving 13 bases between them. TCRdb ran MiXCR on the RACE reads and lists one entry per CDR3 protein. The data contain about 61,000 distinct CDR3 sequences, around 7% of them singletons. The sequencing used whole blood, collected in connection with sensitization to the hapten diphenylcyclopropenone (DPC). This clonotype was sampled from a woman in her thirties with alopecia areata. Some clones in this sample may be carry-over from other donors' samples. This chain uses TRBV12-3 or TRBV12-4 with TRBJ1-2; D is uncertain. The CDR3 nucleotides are TGTGCCAGCATTTTCCAGAACAGCTATGGCTACACCTTC. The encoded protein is CASIFQNSYGYTF.